The T cell receptor (beta chain) under discussion was sequenced for a study of T cells after yellow fever vaccination (dated by TCRdb to 2018 to 2020). A note on the overall study: The SMART-Seq v4 Ultra Low Input RNA kit was used to prepare libraries from fractions with low cell numbers. To follow T-cell clones before and after primary and booster YFV17D yellow fever vaccination, bulk TCR alpha and beta repertoires were sequenced over time. Two healthy male donors, one aged 18 to 29 and one aged 30 to 39 years, were included in the cohort. Blood was collected at multiple timepoints before and after primary and secondary immunization, and bulk PBMC replicates and cell subsets were isolated.

TCR cDNA was synthesized by 5'RACE template switching, which introduced a universal primer site and unique molecular identifiers. cDNA synthesis was primed from both the TCR alpha and TCR beta constant segments. Library amplification used two PCR steps, and the second PCR step added sample barcodes and sequencing adapters. Sequencing of libraries was done on Illumina HiSeq 2500 (2x100 bp) or NovaSeq (2x150 bp). In the source study's methods: MIGEC was used to demultiplex reads and collapse the reads into UMI consensus sequences, and MiXCR was used for V(D)J alignment. Clonotypes responding to the vaccine were identified with edgeR on replicate PBMC samples, with the criteria of FDR below 0.01 and a log2 fold change above 5 up to day 15. Bulk clonotypes were assigned CD4 or CD8 identity according to which sequenced CD4 or CD8 repertoire held them at higher abundance. TCRdb redid the processing of the public reads, applying fastp at Q25 and MiXCR, and retained in-frame beta chains. Each record represents a unique CDR3 protein, reported with the most common genes and DNA among its rows. None of the V and J calls come from the authors' own analysis; TCRdb made them. The sample table holds approximately 600,000 distinct CDR3 sequences, of which about 12% were seen once. About 16% of the sample is taken by the ten largest.

The treatment or condition tag for this specimen amounts to: live attenuated yellow fever vaccine strain. At every blood-draw timepoint, two biological replicates of bulk PBMCs were collected. A standard Ficoll-Paque protocol was used to isolate PBMCs from peripheral blood. TriZol was used to extract RNA from bulk PBMCs, from CD4 and CD8 fractions, and from dextramer-positive and dextramer-negative fractions. Beyond this particular receptor, the publication reports: A small fraction of clonotypes showed up in both the CD4 and CD8 compartments, probably as a result of convergent recombination. Because only two donors were included in the study, the extent to which the findings can be generalized is limited. Because abundant contaminating clonotypes from the bulk population could be contained in FACS-sorted repertoires, computational filtering was required. Most clones expanded after primary vaccination (around 96% of CD4 and roughly 90% of CD8) were re-detected after the booster, suggesting that broad memory maintenance occurred. The secondary T-cell response was found to be weaker but faster than the primary response, with a peak reached on day 5 rather than on day 15.

The CDR3 holds 16 amino acids from the cysteine to the phenylalanine. The entry retains the CDR3 DNA only, 48 bases that are in frame from base 1. Based on the germline V gene, the CDR1 and CDR2 sequences are SNHLY and FYNNEI. Trimming at the junction amounts to 6 bases on V and 6 bases on J, and the germline ends lie 21 bases apart. On this clonotype itself: The antigen it recognizes is unknown. No much larger clone exists at a distance of one base, and base qualities are not known.

The sample in question was PBMCs, obtained on the day of the yellow fever booster vaccination. The rearranged segments are TRBV2 and TRBJ2-1, with no reliable assignment of the D segment. The clonotype was recovered from a man aged 30 to 39 who received the YFV17D yellow fever vaccine. The nucleotide sequence reads TGTGCCAGCAGCCCATTAGTCGTAAGCGCGGCCAATGAGCAGTTCTTC. Its coded protein is CASSPLVVSAANEQFF.